The 17 T cell receptor beta chains in this list originate from one sample, sequenced in a study of blood T cell repertoires in COVID-19. The data were produced by immunoSEQ multiplex PCR, yet TCRdb's version contains in-frame clones alone and is incomplete. This sample has around 70,000 clones, with 70% to 85% found just once. The specimen was peripheral blood. All receptors come from a woman in her fifties or sixties with acute or convalescent COVID-19.

CDR3 sequence: CASTPVRTVYQPQHF. CDR3 in DNA: TGTGCCAGTACTCCTGTGAGGACAGTCTATCAGCCCCAGCATTTT. The chain couples TRBV19 to TRBJ1-5; TRBD1 is a possible D gene (6 bases). V was shortened by 7 bases and J by 5 bases, with 18 bases between the two germline ends. The CDR3 runs to 15 residues. The V gene's germline CDR1 is LNHDA and CDR2 SQIVND (reference sequence).

This clone was seen a handful of times. The chain uses TRBV6-5 and TRBJ1-1; TRBD1 matches 9 bases. CDR1 and CDR2 (germline): MNHEY, SVGAGI. V shed 7 bases and J 11 bases; nucleotides not matched to a gene: 14. There are 14 residues in the CDR3. The CDR3, as DNA: TGTGCCAGCACCGATCCGGGACAGGGCCTTGCTGCTTTCTTT. Translating gives CASTDPGQGLAAFF.

The rearrangement joins TRBV19 to TRBJ2-7, with D perhaps TRBD2 (5 bases). Trimming removed 3 bases from V and 4 bases from J, with 16 bases in between. The CDR3 sequence is 15 residues long. Germline values: CDR1 LNHDA, CDR2 SQIVND (reference sequence). The CDR3: CASSIGSDRPYEQYF. The CDR3 DNA reads TGTGCCAGTAGTATCGGTAGCGACCGCCCGTACGAGCAGTACTTC.

This chain uses TRBV7-8 with TRBJ1-4; D might be TRBD1 (5 bases). In germline, CDR1 is SGHVS, CDR2 FQNEAQ. There are 14 residues in the CDR3. V lost 1 base and J 5 bases, leaving 8 bases between the germline ends. CDR3 in DNA: TGTGCCAGCAGCTTAGGGACAAGGAATGAAAAACTGTTTTTT. Amino acid sequence: CASSLGTRNEKLFF.

The V and J genes are TRBV5-6 and TRBJ1-3, with D hard to call. Germline-derived CDR1 and CDR2 are SGHDT and YYEEEE. Trimming removed 4 bases from V and 3 bases from J, with 11 bases in between. The CDR3 has 14 residues. CDR3 nucleotide sequence: TGTGCCAGCAGCCACCGTTACAGTGGAAACACCATATATTTT. This sequence encodes CASSHRYSGNTIYF.

This chain joins TRBV6-1 and TRBJ1-1; no firm D call. The CDR3 is 12 residues long. CDR1 and CDR2 (germline): MNHNS, SASEGT. Between the trimmed V and J ends, which lost 0 bases and 5 bases, there was a span of 4 bases. The chain's CDR3 is CASSEAETEAFF. CDR3 bases: TGTGCCAGCAGTGAAGCTGAGACTGAAGCTTTCTTT.

The rearrangement joins TRBV3-1 (or the pseudogene TRBV3-2) to TRBJ1-1; possibly TRBD1 for D (6 bases). Trimming stripped 4 bases from V and 6 bases from J, with 12 bases between. The CDR3 is made up of 13 amino acids. Germline V gene sequence: CDR1 LGHDT, CDR2 YNNKEL (reference sequence). CDR3 DNA: TGTGCCAGCAGCCTACGAGAGGGGGCTGAAGCTTTCTTT. It specifies CASSLREGAEAFF.

In this sample, this clone turned up once. The genes are TRBV9 and TRBJ1-4, with a weak D call TRBD1 (5 bases). Germline assignment: CDR1 SGDLS and CDR2 YYNGEE. There are 15 residues in the CDR3. Trimming shortened V by 3 bases and J by 8 bases, and 17 bases separated the two germline ends. CDR3 in amino acids: CASSAHGGLGEKLFF. CDR3 DNA sequence: TGTGCCAGCAGCGCGCACGGGGGATTGGGCGAAAAACTGTTTTTT.

This rearrangement joins TRBV30 to TRBJ1-4; 7 nucleotides line up with TRBD1. The germline V gene has CDR1 GTSNPN and CDR2 SVGIG (reference sequence). V shed 7 bases, J shed 8 bases, and the junction held 13 bases outside the gene matches. This CDR3 region has 14 residues. The CDR3 region has the DNA TGTGCCTCAGACCCCGGAACAGGGGAGGAAAAACTGTTTTTT. Translating it yields CASDPGTGEEKLFF. Supplemented by reference TRBV30 and TRBJ1-4, the full variable domain reads SQTIHQWPATLVQPVGSPLSLECTVEGTSNPNLYWYRQAAGRGLQLLFYSVGIGQISSEVPQNLSASRPQDRQFILSSKKLLLSDSGFYLCASDPGTGEEKLFFGSGTQLSVL.

V gene TRBV18 combines with J gene TRBJ1-1, with 7 bases matching TRBD1. Per the germline V gene, CDR1 is KGHSH and CDR2 is LQKENI. The CDR3 length is 16 residues. Unmatched junction bases numbered 10, after V lost 1 base and J lost 5 bases. The CDR3 region has the DNA TGTGCCAGCTCACCACGGCAAAGACAGGGTGGAACTGAAGCTTTCTTT. Protein sequence: CASSPRQRQGGTEAFF. The full variable domain, completed using reference TRBV18 and TRBJ1-1, is NAGVMQNPRHLVRRRGQEARLRCSPMKGHSHVYWYRQLPEEGLKFMVYLQKENIIDESGMPKERFSAEFPKEGPSILRIQQVVRGDSAAYFCASSPRQRQGGTEAFFGQGTRLTVV.

The rearrangement uses TRBV28 and TRBJ2-7; 9 bases fit TRBD2. V lost 8 bases and J lost 0; bases outside the gene matches: 2. CDR1 is MDHEN and CDR2 is SYDVKM in the germline V gene. The CDR3 has 13 residues. CDR3 nucleotide sequence: TGTGCCAGCTCTAGCGGGAACTCCTACGAGCAGTACTTC. Its protein is CASSSGNSYEQYF.

CDR3 nucleotide sequence: TGCGCCAGCAGCCGTGACAGAAGCTCCTACGAGCAGTACTTC. The encoded protein is CASSRDRSSYEQYF. The V gene is TRBV5-1, the J gene TRBJ2-7, with D possibly matching TRBD1 (5 bases). Between the trimmed V and J ends, which lost 4 bases and 0 bases, there was a span of 11 bases. Per the germline V gene, CDR1 is SGHRS and CDR2 is YFSETQ. The CDR3 totals 14 residues.

This clone was counted once. Other DNA variants within this sample encode the same CDR3. This rearrangement joins TRBV10-3 to TRBJ2-1, with 10 bases aligning to TRBD2. With V trimmed by 3 bases and J by 4 bases, 3 bases remained unmatched. Germline values: CDR1 ENHRY, CDR2 SYGVKD. This CDR3 has 15 amino acids. CDR3 in amino acids: CAISESSGGYNEQFF. CDR3 DNA sequence: TGTGCCATCAGTGAATCTAGCGGGGGTTACAATGAGCAGTTCTTC.

The chain employs TRBV3-1 (or the pseudogene TRBV3-2) and TRBJ1-6; possible D gene TRBD1, 5 bases. This CDR3 region has 16 residues. Germline loops: CDR1 LGHDT, CDR2 YNNKEL (reference sequence). With 0 bases removed from V and 10 bases from J, the gap between germline ends came to 16 bases. For the CDR3, the DNA is TGTGCCAGCAGCCAAGAATCCCAGGGAATAGGATCACCCCTCCACTTT. Encoded protein: CASSQESQGIGSPLHF.

The sample holds one count of this clone. The rearrangement links TRBV5-1 to TRBJ1-1; 7 bases match TRBD1. Germline-derived CDR1 and CDR2 are SGHRS and YFSETQ. The V and J ends lost 1 base and 0 bases, in that order; junction bases with no gene match: 3. This CDR3 is built from 15 residues. The CDR3 region is CASSLHGQVNTEAFF. Here the CDR3 DNA reads TGCGCCAGCAGCTTGCATGGACAGGTGAACACTGAAGCTTTCTTT.

CDR3 sequence reads: CASSLGLAGASEQFF. The CDR3 coding sequence is TGTGCCAGCAGCTTGGGACTAGCGGGAGCCAGTGAGCAGTTCTTC. The chain employs TRBV11-1 and TRBJ2-1; 14 bases agree with TRBD2. The CDR3 covers 15 residues. Unmatched junction bases numbered 4, after V lost 3 bases and J lost 9 bases. Germline lookup yields CDR1 SGHAT and CDR2 FQDESV (reference sequence).

The chain recombines TRBV19 with TRBJ1-4; 8 bases map to TRBD1. CDR3 length: 19 amino acids. The germline CDR1 and CDR2 sequences are LNHDA and SQIVND (reference sequence). Trimming removed 5 bases from V and 0 bases from J; junction bases left unmatched: 14. CDR3 coding DNA: TGTGCCAGTAGTGCGGGACAGGCCTCGGGATTTGCAACTAATGAAAAACTGTTTTTT. Its translation is CASSAGQASGFATNEKLFF.